The T cell receptor (beta chain) described here comes from a study of T cell responses to AZD1222 COVID-19 vaccine. Here immunoSEQ multiplex PCR was the method, and the copy in TCRdb shows in-frame clones only, minus some. The sample lists around 83,000 clones, 92% seen once, with approximately 5.5% in the top ten. Germline V CDR1 and CDR2: SGHVS, FQNEAQ. The CDR3 contains 14 residues. Trimming shortened V by 5 bases and J by 5 bases, and 10 bases separated the two germline ends. This chain joins TRBV7-8 and TRBJ1-6; D ambiguous. The receptor was isolated from an adult in good health. Sequenced material: peripheral blood, taken on day 0 of AZD1222 vaccination. Here the CDR3 DNA reads TGTGCCAGCAGCCGCCGGGGTAATAATTCACCCCTCCACTTT. Translating it yields CASSRRGNNSPLHF.